The present entry profiles one T cell receptor beta chain with its context. This entry belongs to a study of blood T cell repertoires in COVID-19. Study as a whole: The study drew acute and convalescent COVID-19 samples from the United States, Italy and Spain. Sources were T cells, B-cell-depleted T cells, or PBMCs; the material itself was cDNA or gDNA.

Germline trimming cut 6 bases from V and 4 bases from J; bases unmatched to any gene: 4. Germline CDR1 MNHEY, CDR2 SMNVEV (reference sequence). The CDR3 sequence is 15 residues long. In the original workflow: By means of reference gene primer amplification, nucleated cell counts were estimated. Some clones are missing from TCRdb's copy, which holds only in-frame ones; the method was immunoSEQ multiplex PCR. The D gene and trimming were derived from the DNA, and the V and J assignments and clone size from that table. The table lists approximately 200,000 clones, about 88% of them singletons. The TCR was taken from a middle-aged man who had recovered from COVID-19. The sequencing sample was made of peripheral blood. The genes are TRBV27 and TRBJ2-2, with TRBD2 identical over 11 bases. The chain's CDR3 is CASRLAGVGTGELFF. The CDR3 DNA sequence: TGTGCCAGCAGACTAGCGGGAGTGGGCACCGGGGAGCTGTTTTTT.